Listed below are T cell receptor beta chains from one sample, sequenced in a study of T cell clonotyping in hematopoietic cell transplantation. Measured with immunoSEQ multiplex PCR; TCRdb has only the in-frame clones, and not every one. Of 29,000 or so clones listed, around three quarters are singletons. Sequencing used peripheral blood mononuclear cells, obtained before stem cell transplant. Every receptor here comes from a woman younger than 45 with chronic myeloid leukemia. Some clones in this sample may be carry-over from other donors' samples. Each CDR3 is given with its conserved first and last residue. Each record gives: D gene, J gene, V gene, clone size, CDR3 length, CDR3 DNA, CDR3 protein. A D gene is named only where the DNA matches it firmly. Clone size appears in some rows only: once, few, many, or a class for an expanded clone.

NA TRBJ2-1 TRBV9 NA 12 TGTGCCAGCAGCGTAAGGGGGGCTGAGCAGTTCTTC CASSVRGAEQFF
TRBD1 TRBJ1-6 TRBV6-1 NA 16 TGTGCCAGCAGTGAACGCAGGGACAGCCGTAATTCACCCCTCCACTTT CASSERRDSRNSPLHF
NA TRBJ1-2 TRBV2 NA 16 TGTGCCAGCAGTGAAGCAGGAGCAGGGTTTAACTATGGCTACACCTTC CASSEAGAGFNYGYTF
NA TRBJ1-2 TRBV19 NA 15 TGTGCCACCATATCCTTTAATACGGGGTCGCGTGGCTACACCTTC CATISFNTGSRGYTF
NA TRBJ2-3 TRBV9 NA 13 TGTGCCAGCAGCGAAGGGTCCACAGATACGCAGTATTTT CASSEGSTDTQYF
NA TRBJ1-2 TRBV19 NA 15 TGTGCCAGTAGTCCCCCGGGCCCTGGGTTCTATGGCTACACCTTC CASSPPGPGFYGYTF
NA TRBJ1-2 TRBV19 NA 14 TGTGCCAGTAGTAGGAATCAGGGAACTTATGGCTACACCTTC CASSRNQGTYGYTF
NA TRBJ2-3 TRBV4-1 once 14 TGCGCCAGCAGAATGGGACTTACAACAGATACGCAGTATTTT CASRMGLTTDTQYF
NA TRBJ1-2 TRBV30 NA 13 TGTGCCTGGAGTGTACGAAGAACAGGTGGCTACACCTTC CAWSVRRTGGYTF
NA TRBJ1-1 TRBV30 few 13 TGTGCCTGGAGCCCTCGAGGTAACACTGAAGCTTTCTTT CAWSPRGNTEAFF
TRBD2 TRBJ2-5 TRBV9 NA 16 TGTGCCAGCAGCGTAGGTTTGCGGGGGGGCGAGGAGACCCAGTACTTC CASSVGLRGGEETQYF
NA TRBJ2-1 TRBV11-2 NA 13 TGTGCCAGCAGCTCCAATAGCTACGGTGAGCAGTTCTTC CASSSNSYGEQFF
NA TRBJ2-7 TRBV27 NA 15 TGTGCCAGCAGTTTTGGTAAGGGAGCCAGCTACGAGCAGTACTTC CASSFGKGASYEQYF
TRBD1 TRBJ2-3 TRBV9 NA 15 TGTGCCAGCAGCGCCGGGACAGGGTACTCAGATACGCAGTATTTT CASSAGTGYSDTQYF
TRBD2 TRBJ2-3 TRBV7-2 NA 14 TGTGCCAGCAGCCGTAGCGGGGGCACAGATACGCAGTATTTT CASSRSGGTDTQYF
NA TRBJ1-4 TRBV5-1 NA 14 TGCGCCAGCAGAACGAGGGCAACTAATGAAAAACTGTTTTTT CASRTRATNEKLFF
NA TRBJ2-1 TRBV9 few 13 TGTGCCAGCAGCGTAGACAGTTACAATGAGCAGTTCTTC CASSVDSYNEQFF
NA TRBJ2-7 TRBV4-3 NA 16 TGCGCCAGCAGCCAAGAGAACGGTCCCACCATCGTCGAGCAGTACTTC CASSQENGPTIVEQYF
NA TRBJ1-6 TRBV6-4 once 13 TGTGCCTCCAAGAGCTCCTATAATTCACCCCTCCACTTT CASKSSYNSPLHF
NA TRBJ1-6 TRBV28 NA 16 TGTGCCAGCAGTCCGACCTCGGGGGGGAAAAATTCACCCCTCCACTTT CASSPTSGGKNSPLHF
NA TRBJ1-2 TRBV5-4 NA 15 TGTGCCAGCACCCTACAACAGGGCGGCTCTTATGGCTACACCTTC CASTLQQGGSYGYTF
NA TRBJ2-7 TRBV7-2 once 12 TGTGCCAGCAGCTTAGGAATTGTTTATCAGTACTTC CASSLGIVYQYF
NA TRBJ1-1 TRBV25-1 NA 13 TGTGCCAGCGCCGAACAGGGTTACACTGAAGCTTTCTTT CASAEQGYTEAFF
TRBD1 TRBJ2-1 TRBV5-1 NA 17 TGCGCCAGCACCGGGACAGGGGGTTGGAGCGCCTACAATGAGCAGTTCTTC CASTGTGGWSAYNEQFF
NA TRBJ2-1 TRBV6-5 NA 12 TGTGCCAGCAGTTACAGTGGAAACGAGCAGTTCTTC CASSYSGNEQFF
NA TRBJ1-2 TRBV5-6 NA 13 TGTGCCAGCAACCGGGGGGGCAACTATGGCTACACCTTC CASNRGGNYGYTF
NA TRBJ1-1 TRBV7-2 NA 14 TGTGCCAGCAGCTTAGGGAGGGCGAACACTGAAGCTTTCTTT CASSLGRANTEAFF
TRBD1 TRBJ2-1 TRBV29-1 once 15 TGCAGCGTTGAAGATCCACAGGGGAGAGCCGATGAGCAGTTCTTC CSVEDPQGRADEQFF
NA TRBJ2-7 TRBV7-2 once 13 TGTGCCAGCAGCTTCACAAGGTTCGAGGAGCAGTACTTC CASSFTRFEEQYF
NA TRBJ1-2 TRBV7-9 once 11 TGTGCCAGCAGCTTATTCTATGGCTACACCTTC CASSLFYGYTF
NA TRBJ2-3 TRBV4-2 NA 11 TGTGCCAGCAGCCAAACAGATACGCAGTATTTT CASSQTDTQYF
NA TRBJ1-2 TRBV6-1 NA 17 TGTGCCAGCAGTGAACCACCGGGACGCTCGACAATGCATGGCTACACCTTC CASSEPPGRSTMHGYTF
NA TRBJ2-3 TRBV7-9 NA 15 TGTGCCAGCAGCTTAGATAGGTGGGGCGCAGATACGCAGTATTTT CASSLDRWGADTQYF
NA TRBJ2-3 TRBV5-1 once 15 TGCGCCAGCAGCTTCCTAACGGGGGGCAAAGATACGCAGTATTTT CASSFLTGGKDTQYF
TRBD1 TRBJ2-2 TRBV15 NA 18 TGTGCCACCAGCAGAGATTATGGACAGGGTTCGAACACCGGGGAGCTGTTTTTT CATSRDYGQGSNTGELFF
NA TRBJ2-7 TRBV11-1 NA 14 TGTGCCAGCAGCTATGGCCCACAGCCCTACGAGCAGTACTTC CASSYGPQPYEQYF
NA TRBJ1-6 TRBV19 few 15 TGTGCCAGTACCCCCTTCGGGCAGGGGAATTCACCCCTCCACTTT CASTPFGQGNSPLHF
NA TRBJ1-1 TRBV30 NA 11 TGTGCCTGGGGGGTGAACACTGAAGCTTTCTTT CAWGVNTEAFF
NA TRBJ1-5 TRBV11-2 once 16 TGTGCCAGCAGCTTAGGAGCAGGGCAGGTCGGTCAGCCCCAGCATTTT CASSLGAGQVGQPQHF
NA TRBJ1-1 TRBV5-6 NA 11 TGTGCCAGCAGCTCCCTTGAAACAGCTTTCTTT CASSSLETAFF